This T cell receptor (beta chain) came from a study of a mutant IDH1 vaccine in newly diagnosed glioma. Study-wide context: Vaccinations, eight in total, occurred in weeks 1, 3, 5, 7, 11, 15, 19, 23. Vaccination followed radiotherapy alone by 4-6 weeks, or accompanied temozolomide cycles.

For this clone: Antigen: not known.

Study outcomes and limitations: There seemed to be no relation between pseudoprogression and changes in top peripheral T cell clonotypes. The occurrence of vaccine-induced immune responses was seen in around 93% of patients.

Time point specified: week 5, during vaccination. Vaccination comprised doses that each held 300 ug of mutant IDH1 20-mer peptide, plus topical imiquimod. Germline CDR1 reads MNHEY; CDR2 reads SMNVEV (reference sequence). V was pared by 2 bases and J by 2 bases, with 12 bases between. The CDR3 loop spans 15 amino acids. The method was immunoSEQ multiplex PCR; TCRdb's version includes in-frame clones alone and lacks a portion of them. The sample has 25,000 to 30,000 clones, about 89% seen once; the top ten hold around 20%. The genes are TRBV27 and TRBJ1-1; no reliable D call. The source is a man between 18 and 35 years old with glioma. The sample consisted of PBMCs, taken from a glioma patient whose treatment included an IDH1 peptide vaccine. The CDR3 bases are TGTGCCAGCAGTTTAAACCCCATACCAAACACTGAAGCTTTCTTT. This sequence encodes CASSLNPIPNTEAFF.